This paragraph reports one T cell receptor (beta chain). This record belongs to a study of control samples from healthy donors and cancer patients. This CDR3 is 15 amino acids long. Trimming at V came to 2 bases and at J to 2 bases, leaving 6 bases not matched to a gene. From germline, CDR1 is SGHDT and CDR2 YYEEEE. Libraries were prepared by immunoSEQ multiplex PCR; TCRdb keeps only in-frame clonotypes and omits some of them. The table includes around 95,000 clones, 70% to 90% detected once. The clonotype was recovered from a man under 40 in good health. Sample: blood. The chain joins TRBV5-6 to TRBJ1-1; 7 positions match TRBD1. The CDR3 DNA reads as TGTGCCAGCAGCTTAGGGGGCACATTTAACACTGAAGCTTTCTTT. It specifies CASSLGGTFNTEAFF.